Shown below are 22 T cell receptor beta chains from a single sample sequenced in a study of T cells in Graves' hyperthyroidism and ophthalmopathy. RNA transcripts were the template for amplifying TCR beta CDR3 regions. The primer set for the first-round RT-PCR of the TCR CDR3 was HTBI. From the multiplex PCR reads, TCRdb called clonotypes with MiXCR, one entry per CDR3 protein. The sample has some 500,000 distinct CDR3 sequences, around 15% seen once; the top ten hold roughly 29%. Source material: blood. Receptors were obtained from a woman aged 25 to 39 with Graves' ophthalmopathy.

The J gene is TRBJ2-1, the V gene TRBV29-1, with a weak D call TRBD2 (6 bases). Trimming took off 5 bases at V and 2 bases at J, with 13 bases between the two ends. The CDR3 has 14 amino acids. The germline V gene has CDR1 SQVTM and CDR2 ANQGSEA. CDR3 nucleotides: TGCAGCGTTTATTTGGGGGGTGCCTACAATGAGCAGTTCTTC. Protein sequence: CSVYLGGAYNEQFF.

This chain connects TRBV20-1 to TRBJ1-2; 9 bases agree with TRBD1. V shed 5 bases and J 5 bases; nucleotides not matched to a gene: 12. CDR1 and CDR2 (germline): DFQATT, SNEGSKA (reference sequence). The CDR3 covers 15 residues. The CDR3 nucleotides read TGCAGTGCTTCCGTTACGACAGGGGGTAAATATGGCTACACCTTC. Amino acids: CSASVTTGGKYGYTF.

This clonotype was observed many times. The chain employs TRBV20-1 and TRBJ2-1; 7 bases are a match to TRBD2. Germline V CDR1 and CDR2: DFQATT, SNEGSKA (reference sequence). J was trimmed by 9 bases and V by 0 bases; bases with no gene match: 11. The CDR3 length is 15 residues. The CDR3 DNA reads as TGCAGTGCTAGAGATCTGTGGGAGGGCCGCCCTGAGCAGTTCTTC. This sequence encodes CSARDLWEGRPEQFF.

The chain is built from TRBV9 and TRBJ2-7; 10 nucleotides align to TRBD2. Germline V gives CDR1 SGDLS, CDR2 YYNGEE. The V and J ends lost 3 bases and 3 bases, in that order; junction bases with no gene match: 3. The length of the CDR3 is 14 residues. CDR3 sequence reads: CASSEREGLYEQYF. Here the CDR3 DNA reads TGTGCCAGCAGCGAGCGGGAGGGCCTCTACGAGCAGTACTTC.

The gene calls are TRBV7-9 and TRBJ2-1; perhaps TRBD1 as D (6 bases). This CDR3 is 15 amino acids long. In germline, CDR1 is SEHNR, CDR2 FQNEAQ (reference sequence). V was clipped by 5 bases and J by 6 bases, with 17 bases between them. The CDR3 sequence: CASSRGTWDTNEQFF. DNA of the CDR3: TGTGCCAGCAGCCGCGGAACCTGGGACACCAATGAGCAGTTCTTC. Supplemented by reference TRBV7-9 and TRBJ2-1, the full variable domain reads DTGVSQNPRHKITKRGQNVTFRCDPISEHNRLYWYRQTLGQGPEFLTYFQNEAQLEKSRLLSDRFSAERPKGSFSTLEIQRTEQGDSAMYLCASSRGTWDTNEQFFGPGTRLTVL.

This clonotype occurred once. The V gene is TRBV12-5, the J gene TRBJ2-7, with a tentative D call TRBD2 (6 bases). Germline values: CDR1 LGHNT, CDR2 FRNRAP. This CDR3 region has 13 residues. V lost 7 bases and J lost 4, with 14 bases in between. The CDR3 sequence is CASAPGVWYEQYF. CDR3 nucleotides: TGTGCTAGTGCCCCGGGAGTCTGGTACGAGCAGTACTTC.

The table lists this clonotype with many counts. The rearrangement uses TRBV5-5 and TRBJ2-2, with 10 bases aligning to TRBD1. The J segment lost 2 bases and the V segment lost 4 bases, leaving 8 bases of the junction unmatched. Germline V gives CDR1 SGHKS, CDR2 YYEKEE (reference sequence). The CDR3 contains 17 residues. CDR3 residues: CASSVTGGSVNTGELFF. The CDR3, as DNA: TGTGCCAGCAGCGTGACAGGGGGCTCGGTAAACACCGGGGAGCTGTTTTTT.

This clonotype was detected ten times or more. The genes are TRBV20-1 and TRBJ1-2, with TRBD1 matching over 9 bases. This CDR3 has 14 residues. The V segment lost 6 bases and the J segment 3 bases; nucleotides outside the gene matches: 8. Germline V gene lookup returns CDR1 DFQATT and CDR2 SNEGSKA (reference sequence). This CDR3 is CSARTGALDYGYTF. The CDR3 nucleotides are TGCAGTGCACGGACAGGGGCCCTCGACTATGGCTACACCTTC.

The rearrangement links TRBV6-5 to TRBJ1-1; 7 positions agree with TRBD1. Germline lookup yields CDR1 MNHEY and CDR2 SVGAGI. Germline trimming cut 4 bases from V and 0 bases from J; bases unmatched to any gene: 14. The CDR3 consists of 18 residues. Here the CDR3 DNA reads TGTGCCAGCAGTTTTGATGTCCGGGACAGATTTATGAACACTGAAGCTTTCTTT. This encodes CASSFDVRDRFMNTEAFF.

V usage is TRBV27 and J usage is TRBJ1-3; no clear D. The CDR3 has 13 residues. From germline, CDR1 is MNHEY and CDR2 SMNVEV (reference sequence). Trimming took off 8 bases at V and 4 bases at J, with 12 bases between the two ends. As DNA, the CDR3 is TGTGCCAGCGGCCCACGACCCGGAAACACCATATATTTT. This translates into CASGPRPGNTIYF.

This chain joins TRBV29-1 and TRBJ2-4; 7 nucleotides agree with TRBD2. The V segment lost 5 bases and the J segment 3 bases; nucleotides outside the gene matches: 13. Germline lookup yields CDR1 SQVTM and CDR2 ANQGSEA. CDR3 size: 16 residues. The CDR3 reads CSVSTSSRIGKNIQYF. CDR3 bases: TGCAGCGTTTCGACTAGCTCTAGGATTGGCAAAAACATTCAGTACTTC.

This clonotype was detected ten times or more. The chain employs TRBV11-2 and TRBJ2-2, with TRBD2 matching 7 bases. Trimming at V came to 0 bases and at J to 2 bases, leaving 3 bases not matched to a gene. This CDR3 is built from 16 residues. Germline V lookup: CDR1 SGHAT, CDR2 FQNNGV. In DNA form, the CDR3 reads TGTGCCAGCAGCTTAGAGGGGGGGAAAAACACCGGGGAGCTGTTTTTT. The encoded protein is CASSLEGGKNTGELFF.

Concerning this clonotype itself: Since a much larger clone is just one base distant, this may be a read error. The rearrangement links TRBV28 to TRBJ2-1; 8 bases are a match to TRBD1. The closer fit of TRBJ2-7 to the DNA end suggests the J call may be wrong. There are 16 residues in the CDR3. Germline lookup yields CDR1 MDHEN and CDR2 SYDVKM. CDR3 loop: CASTFPGTGEYNEQYF. The CDR3 DNA reads as TGTGCCAGCACCTTCCCCGGGACAGGAGAATACAATGAGCAGTACTTC.

The chain uses TRBV2 and TRBJ2-4; the D is unclear. There are 14 residues in the CDR3. Germline V gives CDR1 SNHLY, CDR2 FYNNEI. Trimming removed 10 bases at V and 3 bases at J, with 16 bases between. CDR3 sequence (DNA): TGTGCCACCTCTCCGACAAACTACAAAAACATTCAGTACTTC. Translated: CATSPTNYKNIQYF. The full variable domain, its missing parts supplied by reference TRBV2 and TRBJ2-4, is EPEVTQTPSHQVTQMGQEVILRCVPISNHLYFYWYRQILGQKVEFLVSFYNNEISEKSEIFDDQFSVERPDGSNFTLKIRSTKLEDSAMYFCATSPTNYKNIQYFGAGTRLSVL.

This clonotype was seen a single time. CDR3 protein: CASGTAHTGELFF. The CDR3 DNA is TGTGCCAGCGGGACAGCACACACCGGGGAGCTGTTTTTT. This chain connects TRBV6-1 to TRBJ2-2; 7 bases are shared with TRBD1. Germline V gives CDR1 MNHNS, CDR2 SASEGT. Trimming took 8 bases from V and 3 from J; bases not matched to a gene: 3. This CDR3 is built from 13 residues.

This chain joins TRBV4-1 and TRBJ2-3, with 7 positions matching TRBD1. Germline CDR1 and CDR2: MGHRA and YSYEKL. This CDR3 region has 14 residues. V was pared by 3 bases and J by 2 bases, with 2 bases of the junction left unmatched. The CDR3: CASSHGTATDTQYF. In nucleotides, the CDR3 is TGCGCCAGCAGCCATGGGACAGCCACAGATACGCAGTATTTT.

This clonotype has ten or more counts. The V gene is TRBV2, the J gene TRBJ2-7, with a possible D match to TRBD1 (5 bases). The CDR3 is 13 residues long. Trimming cost V 6 bases and J 1 base, with 10 bases left between them. Germline V CDR1 and CDR2: SNHLY, FYNNEI. The CDR3 is CASRQTASYEQYF. The CDR3 region has the DNA TGTGCCAGCAGACAGACAGCGTCCTACGAGCAGTACTTC.

This clonotype was observed at least ten times. V and J are TRBV3-1 and TRBJ1-1; maybe TRBD1 (6 bases). This CDR3 spans 13 amino acids. Deletions cut 5 bases from V and 3 bases from J, with 10 bases between. Per the germline V gene, CDR1 is LGHDT and CDR2 is YNNKEL (reference sequence). The CDR3 nucleotides read TGTGCCAGCAGCGACAGGAGGGACACTGAAGCTTTCTTT. Translated, it gives CASSDRRDTEAFF.

There are many counts of this clonotype. This chain uses TRBV12-3 or TRBV12-4 with TRBJ1-5, with TRBD1 as a possible D gene (5 bases). The V and J ends lost 3 bases and 2 bases respectively, with 11 bases between them. CDR3 length: 15 residues. The CDR3 protein is CASSLGPTGNQPQHF. CDR3 sequence (DNA): TGTGCCAGCAGTTTGGGGCCAACCGGCAATCAGCCCCAGCATTTT.

This clonotype turned up a few times. The gene calls are TRBV20-1 and TRBJ1-6; TRBD1 agrees at 10 bases. CDR3 length equals 15 residues. Germline CDR1 and CDR2: DFQATT and SNEGSKA (reference sequence). Losses at the gene ends were 5 bases for V and 0 bases for J; bases not matched to a gene: 1. The CDR3 DNA reads TGCAGTGCTCGACAGGGGGCCTCCTATAATTCACCCCTCCACTTT. Translating it yields CSARQGASYNSPLHF.

This clonotype appeared many times. The chain recombines TRBV28 with TRBJ2-7; D remains unclear. From germline, CDR1 is MDHEN and CDR2 SYDVKM. Trimming removed 2 bases from V and 2 bases from J, with 16 bases in between. The CDR3 is made up of 16 amino acids. CDR3 in DNA: TGTGCCAGCAGTTTAGGGCAGGTCCTCCTTACCTACGAGCAGTACTTC. This translates into CASSLGQVLLTYEQYF.

This clonotype was counted many times. Here the CDR3 DNA reads TGCAGTGCTAGAAAGGGGGCTGAAGGCTACACCTTC. It is translated as CSARKGAEGYTF. V usage is TRBV20-1 and J usage is TRBJ1-2; 7 bases are shared with TRBD1. With 2 bases clipped from V and 8 bases from J, the junction kept 5 bases outside the gene matches. CDR1 and CDR2 (germline): DFQATT, SNEGSKA (reference sequence). CDR3 size: 12 residues.